This is a list of T cell receptor beta chains from one sample in a study of blood T cell repertoires in COVID-19. Profiled with immunoSEQ multiplex PCR; TCRdb holds only in-frame clones, not every one. The repertoire holds about 400,000 clones, with 88% as singletons. The source material was PBMCs or T cells enriched from blood (not recorded which). These receptors all stem from a woman aged 40 to 50 with acute COVID-19. Each CDR3 is given with its conserved first and last residue.

>TRBV6-2/TRBV6-3|TRBJ1-5
CASSPQIDRGNQPQHF
>TRBV7-9|TRBJ1-5
CASSVTGGGQPQHF
>TRBV7-9|TRBJ2-7
CASTSGTDYYEQYF
>TRBV20-1|TRBJ2-3
CSAHSDTQYF
>TRBV4-1|TRBJ1-5
CASSQVGGGDQPQHF
>TRBV30|TRBJ2-7
CAWSVLTGGGGYEQYF
>TRBV29-1|TRBJ2-1
CSAGTGLSYNEQFF
>TRBV5-5|TRBJ1-3
CASSFDLGQGGNTIYF
>TRBV7-6|TRBJ2-5
CASSSTTTTAQYF
>TRBV29-1|TRBJ2-3
CSVDLDSDWADTQYF
>TRBV7-9|TRBJ2-1
CATQRGNNEQFF
>TRBV4-1|TRBJ1-5
CASSQISYSNQPQHF
>TRBV27|TRBJ1-1
CASSLAGGNTEAFF
>TRBV7-9|TRBJ2-2
CASSLVRGSTGELFF
>TRBV12-3/TRBV12-4|TRBJ2-5
CASSPGQGQTQYF
>TRBV7-6|TRBJ1-5
CASSLARYLGQGMSNQPQHF
>TRBV12-3/TRBV12-4|TRBJ1-2
CASSLAYAGHTF
>TRBV7-9|TRBJ2-1
CASRSAGGSYNEQFF
>TRBV9|TRBJ2-1
CASSAWTGDNEQFF
>TRBV9|TRBJ2-3
CASSVAGEVTSTDTQYF
>TRBV3-1/TRBV3-2|TRBJ2-3
CASSQNLRGDTQYF
>TRBV12-5|TRBJ2-7
CASGLAQGGFYEQYF
>TRBV15|TRBJ2-3
CATSRLAGGRGDTQYF
>TRBV2|TRBJ2-1
CASSEGGTYNEQFF
>TRBV23-1|TRBJ1-2
CASLKGQGNYGYTF
>TRBV9|TRBJ1-5
CASSAQGFGNQPQHF
>TRBV3-1/TRBV3-2|TRBJ1-1
CASSLNGQGNTEAFF
>TRBV6-5|TRBJ2-7
CASSYSLAPSSYEQYF
>TRBV7-2|TRBJ2-7
CASSLGLRGGVLDEQYF
>TRBV19|TRBJ1-1
CASSRDRRNTEAFF
>TRBV5-8|TRBJ2-1
CASSLAGGLRGSSYNEQFF